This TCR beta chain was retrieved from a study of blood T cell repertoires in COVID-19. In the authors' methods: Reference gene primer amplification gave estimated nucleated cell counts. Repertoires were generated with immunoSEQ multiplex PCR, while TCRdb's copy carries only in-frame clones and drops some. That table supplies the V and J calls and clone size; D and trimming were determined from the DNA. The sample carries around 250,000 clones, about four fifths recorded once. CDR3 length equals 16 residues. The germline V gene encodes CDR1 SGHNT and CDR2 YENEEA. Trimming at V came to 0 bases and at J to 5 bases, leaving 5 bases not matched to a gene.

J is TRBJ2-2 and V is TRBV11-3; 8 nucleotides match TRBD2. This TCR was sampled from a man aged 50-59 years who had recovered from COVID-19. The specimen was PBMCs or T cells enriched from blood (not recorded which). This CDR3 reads CASSLDPSGGTGELFF. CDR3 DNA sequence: TGTGCCAGCAGCTTAGACCCCTCGGGGGGGACCGGGGAGCTGTTTTTT.